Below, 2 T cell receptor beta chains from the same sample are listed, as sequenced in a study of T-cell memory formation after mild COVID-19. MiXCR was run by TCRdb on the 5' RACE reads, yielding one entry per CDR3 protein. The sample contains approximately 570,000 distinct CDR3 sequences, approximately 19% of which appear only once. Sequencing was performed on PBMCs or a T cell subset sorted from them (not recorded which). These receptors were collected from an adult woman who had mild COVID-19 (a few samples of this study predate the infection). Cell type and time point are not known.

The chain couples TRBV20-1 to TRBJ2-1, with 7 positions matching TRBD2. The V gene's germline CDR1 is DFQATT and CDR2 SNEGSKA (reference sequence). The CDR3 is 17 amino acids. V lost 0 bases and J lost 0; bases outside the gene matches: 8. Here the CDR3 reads CSARDRGSGRSYNEQFF. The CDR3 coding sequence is TGCAGTGCTAGAGATCGGGGTAGCGGGCGCTCCTACAATGAGCAGTTCTTC.

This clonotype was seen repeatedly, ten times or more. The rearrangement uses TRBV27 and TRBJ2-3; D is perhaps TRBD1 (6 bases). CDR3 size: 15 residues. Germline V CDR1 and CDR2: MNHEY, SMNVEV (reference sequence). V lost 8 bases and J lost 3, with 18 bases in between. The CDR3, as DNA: TGTGCCAGCCTACCCTATGGCCAGGGGACAGATACGCAGTATTTT. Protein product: CASLPYGQGTDTQYF.